This TCR beta chain comes out of a study of CD8+CD57+ T cells in acquired aplastic anemia. Genomic DNA served as template for TCR beta VDJ and CDR3 profiling. TCRdb analysed the reads with MiXCR anew, one entry per CDR3 protein. The data contain more than 150,000 distinct CDR3 sequences, over 60% of them seen just once; the ten biggest clones take up roughly 50%. The V gene lost 6 bases and the J gene lost 0 bases, with 11 bases spanning the gap. The germline V gene encodes CDR1 DFQATT and CDR2 SNEGSKA (reference sequence). This CDR3 spans 13 amino acids. The sequenced material came from sorted CD4+, CD8+, or CD8+CD57+ T cells (not recorded which) from PBMCs. The clonotype originates from a human donor with severe aplastic anemia or a healthy control (not recorded which). This chain connects TRBV20-1 to TRBJ1-2; no clear D. CDR3 amino acids: CSALHTANYGYTF. CDR3 coding DNA: TGCAGTGCCCTTCACACGGCTAACTATGGCTACACCTTC.